The TCR beta chain described here comes from a study of cytomegalovirus exposure and HLA in healthy donors. The wider study: Earlier, 100 million to 130 million unique TCR beta sequences were recovered from about 200 million T cells by an analysis.

Primers: 60 Vbeta forward and 13 Jbeta reverse. Clones were read by immunoSEQ multiplex PCR, and TCRdb kept only the in-frame ones, dropping some. The sample has roughly 130,000 clones; around four fifths are singletons. Input material: PBMCs. The clonotype comes from a man younger than 40 in good health and CMV-seronegative.

DNA for the CDR3: TGCGCCAGCAGCTTTCGCAGGGGGACAGGTAATGAGCAGTTCTTC. Translated: CASSFRRGTGNEQFF. This rearrangement joins TRBV5-1 to TRBJ2-1; 8 nucleotides agree with TRBD1. Trimming took 2 bases from V and 7 from J; bases not matched to a gene: 8. The CDR3 length is 15 residues. Per germline, CDR1 SGHRS and CDR2 YFSETQ.